This entry lists 27 T cell receptor beta chains sequenced from one sample in a study of T cells expressing NK-cell markers. TCRdb reprocessed the 5' RACE reads, with one entry per CDR3 protein and no DNA. Its clone listing holds about 140,000 distinct CDR3 sequences. The sequenced sample was blood T cells: a sorted CD56 or NKG2C T cell subset, CD4+ or CD8+ T cells, or bulk PBMC T cells (not recorded which). The source of these receptors is a man between 18 and 29 years old in good health.

This chain uses TRBV12-3 or TRBV12-4 with TRBJ2-4; TCRdb selects TRBD2, and the lack of DNA leaves this call unchecked. The CDR3 consists of 14 residues. The CDR3 here is CASVAGGLENIQYF.

The chain employs TRBV24-1 and TRBJ2-1; TCRdb selects TRBD1, and the lack of DNA leaves this call unchecked. The CDR3 contains 14 residues. CDR1 is KGHDR and CDR2 is SFDVKD in the germline V gene. CDR3 residues: CATSAQGDLPGQFF.

The rearrangement uses TRBV28 and TRBJ1-1; lacking DNA, the TRBD1 call made by TCRdb goes unchecked. Per the germline V gene, CDR1 is MDHEN and CDR2 is SYDVKM. This CDR3 has 19 amino acids. CDR3 in amino acids: CASSLYPPFSQGPNTEAFF.

The chain employs TRBV12-3 or TRBV12-4 and TRBJ1-1; TCRdb's assignment of TRBD1 cannot be checked, as there is no DNA. This CDR3 is 15 amino acids long. The CDR3 loop is CASSFVGGMNTEAFF.

The chain combines TRBV12-3 or TRBV12-4 with TRBJ2-3; TCRdb's D call of TRBD2 is untestable without DNA. This CDR3 contains 16 residues. The CDR3 reads CASSTIAGGPADTQYF.

The chain is built from TRBV6-5 and TRBJ2-3. This CDR3 has 15 residues. Per germline, CDR1 MNHEY and CDR2 SVGAGI. CDR3 protein: CASSYVGRGVDTQYF.

V usage is TRBV29-1 and J usage is TRBJ2-4; TCRdb indicates TRBD2, and absent DNA this call remains unverified. This CDR3 is built from 13 residues. Germline V gene sequence: CDR1 SQVTM, CDR2 ANQGSEA. The CDR3 protein is CSVEGGALGIQYF.

The chain uses TRBV7-9 and TRBJ1-6; TCRdb outputs TRBD1, but without DNA this stays unchecked. The CDR3 totals 13 residues. Germline V lookup: CDR1 SEHNR, CDR2 FQNEAQ (reference sequence). The CDR3 protein is CASSLGAGSPLHF.

V and J are TRBV19 and TRBJ2-1. The CDR3 is 14 residues long. The germline gives CDR1 LNHDA, CDR2 SQIVND (reference sequence). CDR3 loop: CASRDSSTYNEQFF.

The chain joins TRBV20-1 to TRBJ2-1; TCRdb calls TRBD1, which cannot be checked without DNA. The CDR3 has 15 residues. The germline V gene has CDR1 DFQATT and CDR2 SNEGSKA (reference sequence). The CDR3 here is CSARAGDSPYNEQFF.

This chain uses TRBV11-2 with TRBJ2-2. Germline CDR1 is SGHAT and CDR2 is FQNNGV. This CDR3 comprises 13 residues. The CDR3: CASSLQLTGELFF. Full variable domain (rest looked up from reference TRBV11-2 and TRBJ2-2): EAGVAQSPRYKIIEKRQSVAFWCNPISGHATLYWYQQILGQGPKLLIQFQNNGVVDDSQLPKDRFSAERLKGVDSTLKIQPAKLEDSAVYLCASSLQLTGELFFGEGSRLTVL.

The J gene is TRBJ1-1, the V gene TRBV20-1; without DNA, the TCRdb call of TRBD1 cannot be checked. Germline V gives CDR1 DFQATT, CDR2 SNEGSKA (reference sequence). The CDR3 length is 14 residues. CDR3 protein: CSALLLGGGTEAFF.

The gene calls are TRBV29-1 and TRBJ2-1; no DNA is available, so the TRBD2 call from TCRdb remains unchecked. The CDR3 has 15 residues. Germline assignment: CDR1 SQVTM and CDR2 ANQGSEA. CDR3 region: CSVHGTSGSYNEQFF.

The chain employs TRBV12-3 or TRBV12-4 and TRBJ1-3. This CDR3 region has 15 residues. The CDR3 here is CAGTGLGPSGNTIYF.

This chain's CDR3 is CASSLPDGETQYF. This chain links TRBV5-1 with TRBJ2-5. Per germline, CDR1 SGHRS and CDR2 YFSETQ. The CDR3 consists of 13 residues.

The rearrangement uses TRBV6-5 and TRBJ1-5. The CDR3 is made up of 14 amino acids. Looked up from germline, CDR1 is MNHEY and CDR2 is SVGAGI. The CDR3 loop is CASSSGTAGQPQHF.

The J gene is TRBJ2-3, the V gene TRBV5-1; TCRdb lists TRBD2, though no DNA is available to test this call. The CDR3 has 18 amino acids. Germline CDR1 and CDR2: SGHRS and YFSETQ. CDR3: CASSFRERADYLTDTQYF.

The chain couples TRBV5-1 to TRBJ2-1; TCRdb's D call, TRBD2, is unchecked because there is no DNA. This CDR3 region has 13 residues. Looked up from germline, CDR1 is SGHRS and CDR2 is YFSETQ. CDR3 protein: CASSPARGDEQFF.

This chain connects TRBV24-1 to TRBJ2-1; with no DNA, the TCRdb D assignment of TRBD1 cannot be verified. The germline gives CDR1 KGHDR, CDR2 SFDVKD. The CDR3 is made up of 15 amino acids. CDR3 in amino acids: CATSDFGGTGYEQFF.

This chain connects TRBV4-1 to TRBJ2-1; TCRdb indicates TRBD2, and absent DNA this call remains unverified. Germline V lookup: CDR1 MGHRA, CDR2 YSYEKL. The CDR3 covers 16 residues. This CDR3 is CASSLGDSGTGNEQFF.

V is TRBV25-1 and J is TRBJ2-1. Per germline, CDR1 MGHDK and CDR2 SYGVNS. The length of the CDR3 is 13 residues. This CDR3 reads CASKRDSYNEQFF.

The J gene is TRBJ2-3, the V gene TRBV20-1; the TCRdb D gene call, TRBD2, has no DNA to confirm it. Germline V gene sequence: CDR1 DFQATT, CDR2 SNEGSKA (reference sequence). The CDR3 extends over 16 amino acids. The CDR3 loop reads CSARDLAGVPPDTQYF.

The rearrangement joins TRBV27 to TRBJ2-6; TCRdb selects TRBD1, and the lack of DNA leaves this call unchecked. Per the germline V gene, CDR1 is MNHEY and CDR2 is SMNVEV (reference sequence). The CDR3 is made up of 15 amino acids. The CDR3 protein is CASSLIGGETNVLTF.

The rearrangement links TRBV7-9 to TRBJ2-5; TCRdb names TRBD2, which stays unverified in the absence of DNA. Germline V gene sequence: CDR1 SEHNR, CDR2 FQNEAQ (reference sequence). The CDR3 runs to 16 residues. CDR3 protein: CASSRYDSRRKKTQYF.

This rearrangement joins TRBV7-3 to TRBJ2-1. The CDR3 loop spans 17 amino acids. Germline loops: CDR1 SGHTA, CDR2 FQGTGA. This CDR3 reads CASSLSSTASSYNEQFF.

The CDR3 is CSARGMTGHTEAFF. The V gene is TRBV20-1, the J gene TRBJ1-1; TCRdb names TRBD1, which stays unverified in the absence of DNA. This CDR3 is built from 14 residues. Germline V gene lookup returns CDR1 DFQATT and CDR2 SNEGSKA (reference sequence).

V usage is TRBV20-1 and J usage is TRBJ2-3. The CDR3 is made up of 13 amino acids. The germline V gene encodes CDR1 DFQATT and CDR2 SNEGSKA (reference sequence). CDR3 loop: CSARAGLADTQYF.